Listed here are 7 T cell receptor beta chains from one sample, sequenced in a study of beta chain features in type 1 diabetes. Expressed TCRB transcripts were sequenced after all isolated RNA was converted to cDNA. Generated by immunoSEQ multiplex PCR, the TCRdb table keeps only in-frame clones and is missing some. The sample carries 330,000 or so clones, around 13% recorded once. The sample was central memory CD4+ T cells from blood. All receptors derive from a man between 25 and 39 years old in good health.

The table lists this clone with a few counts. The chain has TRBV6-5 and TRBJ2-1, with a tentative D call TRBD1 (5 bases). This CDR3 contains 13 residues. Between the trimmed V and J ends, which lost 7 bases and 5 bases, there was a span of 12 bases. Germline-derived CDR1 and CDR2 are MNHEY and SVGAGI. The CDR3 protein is CASMVRGDNEQFF. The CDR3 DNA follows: TGTGCCAGCATGGTAAGGGGTGACAATGAGCAGTTCTTC.

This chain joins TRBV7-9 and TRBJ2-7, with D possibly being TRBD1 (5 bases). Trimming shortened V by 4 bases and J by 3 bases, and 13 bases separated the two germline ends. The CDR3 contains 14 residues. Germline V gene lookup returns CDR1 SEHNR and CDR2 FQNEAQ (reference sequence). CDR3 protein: CASSYGQGNYEQYV. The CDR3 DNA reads TGTGCCAGCAGCTACGGGCAGGGCAACTACGAGCAGTACGTC.

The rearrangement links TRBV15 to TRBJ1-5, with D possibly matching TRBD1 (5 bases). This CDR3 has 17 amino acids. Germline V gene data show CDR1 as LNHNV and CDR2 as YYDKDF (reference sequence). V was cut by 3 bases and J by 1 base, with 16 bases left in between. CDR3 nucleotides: TGTGCCACCAGCAGGGGAGTGGGGGTCGGGAGCAATCAGCCCCAGCATTTT. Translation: CATSRGVGVGSNQPQHF. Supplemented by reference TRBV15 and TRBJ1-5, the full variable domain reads DAMVIQNPRYQVTQFGKPVTLSCSQTLNHNVMYWYQQKSSQAPKLLFHYYDKDFNNEADTPDNFQSRRPNTSFCFLDIRSPGLGDTAMYLCATSRGVGVGSNQPQHFGDGTRLSIL.

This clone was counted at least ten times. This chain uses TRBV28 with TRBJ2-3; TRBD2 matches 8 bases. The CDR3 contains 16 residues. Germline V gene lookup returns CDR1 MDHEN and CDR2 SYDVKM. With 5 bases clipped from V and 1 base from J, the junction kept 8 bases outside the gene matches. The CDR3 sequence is CASSAIAGWGTDTQYF. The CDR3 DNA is TGTGCCAGCAGTGCCATAGCGGGATGGGGCACAGATACGCAGTATTTT.

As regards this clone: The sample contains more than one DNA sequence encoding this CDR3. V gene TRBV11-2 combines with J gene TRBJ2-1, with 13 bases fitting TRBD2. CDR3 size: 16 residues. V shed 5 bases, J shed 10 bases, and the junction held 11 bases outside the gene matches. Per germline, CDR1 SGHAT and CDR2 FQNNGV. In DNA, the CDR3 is TGTGCCAGCAGCCCACCTACTAGCGGGAGGGGCAACGAGCAGTTCTTC. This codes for CASSPPTSGRGNEQFF. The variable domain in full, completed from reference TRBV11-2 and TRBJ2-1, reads EAGVAQSPRYKIIEKRQSVAFWCNPISGHATLYWYQQILGQGPKLLIQFQNNGVVDDSQLPKDRFSAERLKGVDSTLKIQPAKLEDSAVYLCASSPPTSGRGNEQFFGPGTRLTVL.

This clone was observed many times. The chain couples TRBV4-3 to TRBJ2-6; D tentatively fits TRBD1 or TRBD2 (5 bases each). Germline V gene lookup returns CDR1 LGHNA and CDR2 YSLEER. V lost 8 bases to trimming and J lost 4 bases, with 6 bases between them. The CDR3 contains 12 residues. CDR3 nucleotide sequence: TGCGCCAGCGGGACGGGGGCCAACGTCCTGACTTTC. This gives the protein CASGTGANVLTF.

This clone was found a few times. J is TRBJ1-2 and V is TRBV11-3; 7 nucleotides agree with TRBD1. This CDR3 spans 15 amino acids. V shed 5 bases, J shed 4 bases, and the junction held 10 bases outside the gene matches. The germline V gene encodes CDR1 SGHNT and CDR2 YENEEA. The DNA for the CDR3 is TGTGCCAGCAGCAATCGAATACAGGGGACCTATGGCTACACCTTC. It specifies CASSNRIQGTYGYTF.